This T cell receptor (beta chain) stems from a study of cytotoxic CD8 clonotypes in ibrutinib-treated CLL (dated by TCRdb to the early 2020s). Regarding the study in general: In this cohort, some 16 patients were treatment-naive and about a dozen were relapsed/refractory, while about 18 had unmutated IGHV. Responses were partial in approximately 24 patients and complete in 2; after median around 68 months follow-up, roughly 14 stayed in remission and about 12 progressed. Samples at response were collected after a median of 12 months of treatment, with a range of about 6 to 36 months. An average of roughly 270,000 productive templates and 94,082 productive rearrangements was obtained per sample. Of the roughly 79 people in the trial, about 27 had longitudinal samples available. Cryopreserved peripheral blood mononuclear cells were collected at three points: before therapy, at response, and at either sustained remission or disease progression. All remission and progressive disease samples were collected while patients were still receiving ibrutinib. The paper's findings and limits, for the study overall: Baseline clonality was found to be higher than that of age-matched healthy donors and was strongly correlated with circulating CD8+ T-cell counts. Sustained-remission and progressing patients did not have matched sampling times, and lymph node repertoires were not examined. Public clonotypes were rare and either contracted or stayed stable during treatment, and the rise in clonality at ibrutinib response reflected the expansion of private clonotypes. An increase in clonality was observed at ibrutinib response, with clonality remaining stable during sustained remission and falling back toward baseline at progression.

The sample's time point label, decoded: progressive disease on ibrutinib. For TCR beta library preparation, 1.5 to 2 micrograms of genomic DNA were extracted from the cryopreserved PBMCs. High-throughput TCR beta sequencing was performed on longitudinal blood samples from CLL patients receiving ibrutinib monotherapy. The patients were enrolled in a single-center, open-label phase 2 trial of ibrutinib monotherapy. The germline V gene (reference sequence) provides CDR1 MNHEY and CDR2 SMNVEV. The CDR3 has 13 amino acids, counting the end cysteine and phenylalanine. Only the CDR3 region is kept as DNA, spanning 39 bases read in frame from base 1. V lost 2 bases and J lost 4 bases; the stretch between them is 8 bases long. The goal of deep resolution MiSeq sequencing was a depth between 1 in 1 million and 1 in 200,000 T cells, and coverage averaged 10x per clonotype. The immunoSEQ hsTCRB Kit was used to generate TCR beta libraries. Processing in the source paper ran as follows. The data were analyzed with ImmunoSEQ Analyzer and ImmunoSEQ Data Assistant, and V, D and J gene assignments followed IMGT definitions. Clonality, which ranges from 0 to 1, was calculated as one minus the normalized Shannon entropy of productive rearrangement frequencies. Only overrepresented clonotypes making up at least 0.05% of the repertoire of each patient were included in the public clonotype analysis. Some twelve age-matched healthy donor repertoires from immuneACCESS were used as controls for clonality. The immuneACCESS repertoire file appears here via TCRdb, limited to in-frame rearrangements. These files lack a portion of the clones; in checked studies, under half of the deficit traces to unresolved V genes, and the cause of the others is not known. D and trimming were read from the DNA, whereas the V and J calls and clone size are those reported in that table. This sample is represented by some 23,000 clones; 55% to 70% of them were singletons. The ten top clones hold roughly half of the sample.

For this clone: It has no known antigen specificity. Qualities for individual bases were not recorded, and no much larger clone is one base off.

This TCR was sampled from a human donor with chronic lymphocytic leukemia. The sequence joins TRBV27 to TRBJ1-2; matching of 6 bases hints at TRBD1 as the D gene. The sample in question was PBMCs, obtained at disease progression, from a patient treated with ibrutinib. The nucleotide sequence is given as TGTGCCAGCAGTTTAACACAGGGCTATGGCTACACCTTC. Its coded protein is CASSLTQGYGYTF.